This is a list of T cell receptor beta chains from one sample in a study of response to subunit inactivated influenza vaccine. TCRdb reprocessed the RT-PCR reads via MiXCR and lists one record per CDR3 protein. The profile shows about 540,000 distinct CDR3 sequences, under 30% of them singletons. In addition, the sample was reused for a study of T cells expressing NK-cell markers.

Source: CD4+ T cells sorted from PBMCs, taken 11 to 12 days after vaccination. The receptor set was obtained from a man aged 45-65 years who received an inactivated influenza vaccine. Each CDR3 is given with its conserved first and last residue. A D gene is named only where the DNA matches it firmly. Size tells how often a clone was seen (once, few, many) or the class of an expanded clone, and some rows leave it out.

d_call clone_size j_call v_call cdr3_aa cdr3_nt
. . TRBJ2-6 TRBV27 CASSSSQGIPILSGANVLTF TGTGCCAGCAGTTCTTCCCAGGGGATACCGATCTTATCTGGGGCCAACGTCCTGACTTTC
. many TRBJ2-7 TRBV5-1 CASSLIRGEQYF TGCGCCAGCAGCTTGATTCGGGGAGAGCAGTACTTC
TRBD1 . TRBJ1-5 TRBV20-1 CSASGGGASNQPQHF TGCAGTGCTAGCGGAGGGGGCGCGAGCAATCAGCCCCAGCATTTT
. many TRBJ2-1 TRBV5-6 CASRKSGAQFF TGTGCCAGCAGGAAGTCAGGTGCGCAGTTCTTC
TRBD2 . TRBJ2-5 TRBV11-3 CASSSLAVPGTQYF TGTGCCAGCAGCTCCCTAGCGGTTCCGGGGACCCAGTACTTC
. many TRBJ2-2 TRBV29-1 CSVEDFGGELFF TGCAGCGTTGAAGATTTCGGCGGGGAGCTGTTTTTT
TRBD1 many TRBJ1-3 TRBV18 CASSQDRGNTGNTIYF TGTGCCAGCTCACAGGACAGGGGGAACACTGGAAACACCATATATTTT
TRBD1 few TRBJ1-6 TRBV10-3 CAIRRGQGDNSPLHF TGTGCCATCAGGCGAGGACAGGGGGATAATTCACCCCTCCACTTT
. few TRBJ1-2 TRBV28 CASMALYGYTF TGTGCCAGCATGGCCCTCTATGGCTACACCTTC
TRBD1 many TRBJ2-3 TRBV29-1 CSVKGATDTQYF TGCAGCGTCAAGGGGGCCACAGATACGCAGTATTTT
. . TRBJ2-6 TRBV6-1 CASSVRAGANVLTF TGTGCCAGCAGTGTCCGGGCTGGGGCCAACGTCCTGACTTTC
. few TRBJ2-7 TRBV7-9 CASSLDSRGYHEQYF TGTGCCAGCAGCTTAGACTCACGGGGTTACCACGAGCAGTACTTC
. . TRBJ2-7 TRBV6-5 CASSYSFTGTQSYEQYF TGTGCCAGCAGTTACTCGTTTACCGGGACGCAATCCTACGAGCAGTACTTC
. few TRBJ1-5 TRBV12-3/TRBV12-4 CASKGPGRPQHF TGTGCCAGCAAGGGACCGGGGAGGCCCCAGCATTTT
TRBD1 few TRBJ1-4 TRBV29-1 CSVTTGQGIGKLFF TGCAGCGTGACGACGGGACAGGGTATCGGAAAACTGTTTTTT
TRBD1 few TRBJ2-5 TRBV4-1 CASSHARGRAETQYF TGCGCCAGCAGCCACGCCAGGGGGCGCGCAGAGACCCAGTACTTC
. few TRBJ2-1 TRBV5-1 CASSLGSVRNEQFF TGCGCCAGCAGCTTGGGGTCGGTTAGAAATGAGCAGTTCTTC
. . TRBJ1-1 TRBV5-1 CASSLDGRPGYTEAFF TGCGCCAGCAGCTTGGACGGGCGCCCCGGCTACACTGAAGCTTTCTTT
. . TRBJ2-3 TRBV7-2 CASSILGGTDTQYF TGTGCCAGCAGCATCCTCGGAGGCACAGATACGCAGTATTTT
. . TRBJ1-4 TRBV20-1 CSARDWRDGEKLFF TGCAGTGCTAGAGATTGGCGGGATGGTGAAAAACTGTTTTTT
. . TRBJ2-5 TRBV20-1 CSARDSGKETQYF TGCAGTGCTAGAGACAGCGGCAAAGAGACCCAGTACTTC
. few TRBJ2-3 TRBV7-3 CASSPTGGRRADTQYF TGTGCCAGCAGCCCAACGGGTGGGAGAAGGGCAGATACGCAGTATTTT
. few TRBJ1-6 TRBV4-2 CASSQEMEYNSPLHF TGTGCCAGCAGCCAAGAGATGGAGTATAATTCACCCCTCCACTTT
. . TRBJ2-4 TRBV18 CASSATASALAKNIQYF TGTGCCAGCTCAGCCACAGCTTCGGCCTTAGCCAAAAACATTCAGTACTTC
. . TRBJ1-1 TRBV7-9 CASSRGAEAFF TGTGCCAGCAGCCGTGGAGCTGAAGCTTTCTTT
. few TRBJ2-2 TRBV10-3 CAISGAAGELFF TGTGCCATCAGTGGGGCGGCCGGGGAGCTGTTTTTT
TRBD1 few TRBJ2-1 TRBV7-9 CASSLSGTGHNEQFF TGTGCCAGCAGCCTTTCCGGGACAGGCCACAATGAGCAGTTCTTC
. . TRBJ2-5 TRBV20-1 CSAPPGGGKGFGTQYF TGCAGTGCTCCCCCAGGTGGTGGGAAGGGGTTTGGGACCCAGTACTTC
TRBD2 . TRBJ2-1 TRBV4-3 CASSQGAGTRVSVYNEQFF TGCGCCAGCAGCCAAGGGGCCGGGACTAGAGTCTCCGTCTACAATGAGCAGTTCTTC
TRBD1 few TRBJ2-4 TRBV5-4 CASSEDRGQTKNIQYF TGTGCCAGCAGCGAGGACAGGGGGCAAACCAAAAACATTCAGTACTTC
TRBD2 . TRBJ2-1 TRBV4-1 CASSQGGAGGKFYNEQFF TGCGCCAGCAGCCAAGGTGGAGCGGGGGGCAAGTTCTACAATGAGCAGTTCTTC
TRBD1 . TRBJ1-1 TRBV29-1 CSEGRGTDGDQAFF TGCAGCGAGGGTCGCGGGACAGACGGAGACCAAGCTTTCTTT
TRBD1 many TRBJ1-4 TRBV5-1 CASSWGQGGEKLFF TGCGCCAGCAGCTGGGGACAGGGTGGAGAAAAACTGTTTTTT
TRBD1 . TRBJ1-2 TRBV7-2 CASSSGQGTLYGYTF TGTGCCAGCAGCTCGGGACAGGGGACTCTCTATGGCTACACCTTC
TRBD1 few TRBJ1-2 TRBV6-1 CASSLGQGHNYGYTF TGTGCCAGCAGCCTCGGACAGGGGCACAACTATGGCTACACCTTC
TRBD2 few TRBJ2-3 TRBV29-1 CSGLAGGPDTQYF TGCAGCGGACTAGCGGGAGGGCCAGATACGCAGTATTTT
. . TRBJ2-3 TRBV30 CAWSRQGERADTQYF TGTGCCTGGAGTCGCCAGGGTGAGAGGGCAGATACGCAGTATTTT
. few TRBJ1-1 TRBV4-2 CASSQGAGRKSEAFF TGTGCCAGCAGCCAAGGGGCGGGGAGGAAGTCTGAAGCTTTCTTT
. . TRBJ2-1 TRBV20-1 CSGGDYNEQFF TGCAGTGGGGGGGATTACAATGAGCAGTTCTTC
TRBD2 . TRBJ2-2 TRBV2 CASREAGAGELFF TGTGCCAGCAGGGAAGCGGGAGCCGGGGAGCTGTTTTTT
TRBD2 . TRBJ2-5 TRBV4-2 CASSQTQWGGETQYF TGTGCCAGCAGCCAAACGCAATGGGGGGGGGAGACCCAGTACTTC
TRBD2 . TRBJ2-7 TRBV27 CASSFGLVYEQYF TGTGCCAGCAGTTTCGGACTAGTCTACGAGCAGTACTTC
. . TRBJ2-3 TRBV6-2/TRBV6-3 CASSYSMGITDTQYF TGTGCCAGCAGTTACTCTATGGGTATCACAGATACGCAGTATTTT